This T cell receptor beta chain was obtained from a study of beta chain features in type 1 diabetes listed by TCRdb under 2018. For the wider study: No differences in mean age, gender distribution, total cell number or subset yield were found between patients and healthy donors. A total of approximately 110,000,000 sorted cells were examined across all samples, and a strong correlation was observed between cell number per subset and RNA yield. In the study, TCRB repertoires of sorted circulating CD4+ T cell subsets from recently diagnosed type 1 diabetes patients were compared with those of matched healthy donors. Whereas all 30 or so donors provided naive and central memory subsets, regulatory and stem cell-like memory subsets were isolated from just 8 patients and about 8 healthy donors. The investigation overall reported the following: In all four CD4+ subsets, TCRB CDR3 length was moderately but significantly shorter in type 1 diabetes patients. Because cDNA was sequenced instead of genomic DNA, highly expressing activated cells could be over-represented, though the groups showed no difference in activation or CD3 levels. The naive, central memory and regulatory TCRB repertoires appeared to resemble one another more closely among patients than among healthy donors. Because small numbers of individuals were included in the HLA sub-analyses, any influence of HLA type on TCRB rearrangement was left unresolved. At VDJ recombination sites, patients with type 1 diabetes made fewer insertions and deleted more nucleotides, a pattern implying thymic rearrangement abnormalities. Shorter templates might be favored by PCR, yet because patient and control samples were amplified and corrected together, any such skew would affect both groups equally.

Each donor gave one peripheral blood draw, averaging roughly 0.11 L, which was collected into heparinised tubes. Using a panel that included CD45RO, CCR7, CD25, CD127, CD95 and CD27, naive, central memory, regulatory and stem cell-like memory CD4+ T cells were sorted on a BD FACSAria II. Every sorted population had a purity above 95%. PBMCs were separated immediately by Lymphoprep density gradient centrifugation and were stained directly, without being cultured. So that batch effects would be minimized, each experiment stained and sorted samples in pairs, pairing one healthy donor with one patient. Points on this clone: Which antigen it targets is not known. Qualities for individual bases were not recorded, and no much larger clone is one base off. Other DNA sequences in this specimen translate into the identical CDR3.

V loses 6 bases of germline sequence and J loses 5 bases, and the interval between the two ends is 4 bases. The CDR3, cysteine through phenylalanine, is 10 amino acids long. Solely the CDR3 DNA is kept, with 30 bases framed from the first base. Based on the germline V gene, the CDR1 and CDR2 sequences are MDHEN and SYDVKM. The High Capacity cDNA Reverse Transcription Kit was used to reverse transcribe all of the isolated RNA, meaning that expressed TCRB transcripts were what got sequenced. Deep immunoSEQ sequencing was performed on naive, central memory and regulatory T cell samples, with an average of approximately 3.9 million total reads per sample. After sorted cells were lysed in RLT buffer, RNA was extracted with DNase-treated RNeasy Micro or Mini kits, with the choice depending on cell number. Each cell subset was processed separately to prevent cross-contamination, with patient and healthy donor samples processed together. TCRB sequences were amplified from cDNA with the immunoSEQ multiplex PCR, producing 87-bp fragments spanning the CDR3 region. Sequencing of the amplicons was performed on the Illumina HiSeq platform. The authors' pipeline ran thus. Synthetic template baselines were used to correct PCR bias computationally, reads within Hamming distance 2 were collapsed, and singletons that could not be merged were discarded. Reads were aligned to IMGT to assign V, D and J genes, CDR3 length, and insertions or deletions at six rearrangement sites. Within each subset, clonotype counts were normalized to sorted cell number, and only after that were true diversity and Gini coefficients computed with the tcR R package. The overlap coefficient, calculated on TCRB nucleotide sequences, was used to quantify repertoire sharing. TCRdb retrieved this table from immuneACCESS and kept in-frame rearrangements only. Not all clones are present; in checked studies, unresolved V genes account for under half, and no reason is known for the remainder. The V and J calls and clone size were taken over from that table, and D and trimming were inferred from the DNA. This sample is represented by some 370,000 clones; 8.5% to 10% of them were singletons. About 0.64% of the sample rests with the top ten.

This TCR came from a man aged 25-40 years with type 1 diabetes. Recombination joined TRBV28 with TRBJ1-2; no D gene call is confident. Sequencing used central memory CD4+ T cells from blood. The bases are TGTGCCAGCAGCCGGTATGGCTACACCTTC. Its product reads: CASSRYGYTF.